The entry below gives a single T cell receptor (delta chain) sequence along with its context. This clone was detected once. Its target antigen remains unknown. Since a much larger clone is just one base distant, this may be a read error. Thymocytes were stained with Zombie NIR viability dye plus antibodies to CD3 (UCHT1), TCRgammadelta (11F2), TCRVgamma9 (IMMU360) and TCRVdelta2 (IMMU389). TRD and TRG CDR3 repertoires were generated in bulk, separately, from sorted Vgamma9Vdelta2 and nonVgamma9Vdelta2 gammadelta thymocytes obtained from human fetal and pediatric thymuses. In Belgium, pediatric thymus tissue was obtained from children undergoing cardiac surgery. The ages of the pediatric thymus donors in the study ranged between 1 and 11 years. Thymic cell suspensions from fetal and post-natal thymuses were prepared as previously described. NonVgamma9Vdelta2 thymocytes were sorted as CD3+ gammadeltaTCR+ cells that did not have the Vgamma9+Vdelta2+ phenotype. Cells were sorted on a FACS Aria III cell sorter (BD Biosciences).

This sample is part of a study of fetal and pediatric gammadelta thymocytes (dated by TCRdb to between 2021 and 2023). Describing the broader study: Previously published data and newly generated, unpublished data were combined in the bulk gammadelta thymocyte repertoires, which were used to strengthen a single-cell study of gammadelta thymocyte development. Bulk TCR repertoire data were included to raise the number of subjects and reinforce the CDR3 publicity analysis. A total of 10 or so subjects, comprising 3 fetal thymus donors and 7 pediatric thymus donors, were covered by the bulk gammadelta thymocyte repertoire set. Previously published data (refs 27,28) and unpublished data were combined in the bulk gammadelta thymocyte repertoires. What the study reported, not specific to this receptor: Fetal gammadelta thymocyte repertoires were previously reported to be enriched for TRDV2, TRGV8 and TRGV9 usage, low N additions and public CDR3s compared with post-natal repertoires.

The germline V and J ends show losses of 3 bases and 10 bases respectively, and no gene match explains 32 bases of the junction. For CDR1 and CDR2, the germline V gene lists TSWWSYY and QGS. Measured from the cysteine to the phenylalanine, the CDR3 is 22 residues long. The only DNA kept is the CDR3, 66 bases in frame from the first base. TCRdb names Illumina MiSeq as the instrument used. The study's processing was this. To analyze publicity, the Vgamma9Vdelta2 and nonVgamma9Vdelta2 bulk CDR3 files from each subject were merged so that every subject had one combined repertoire. CDR3 publicity was given a score from 0 to 19 by checking each amino acid sequence across 9 single-cell datasets and 9 to 10 bulk repertoires with base R and dplyr. TCRdb processed the public reads again with the CATT caller, after which rows with matching DNA were combined. In this record, the V and J calls reflect TCRdb's handling and not the investigators' own analysis. The sample table records roughly 2,000 delta-chain clones; 20% to 30% of these occur just once. Over 4% of the sample is taken by the ten largest.

This clonotype was obtained from a child who underwent cardiac surgery and was recorded as healthy. Sequenced: non-Vgamma9Vdelta2 gamma-delta T cells from the thymus. The cell subset or site label, as the study defines it: CD3+gammadeltaTCR+ thymocytes not co-expressing Vgamma9 and Vdelta2. The chain couples TRDV1 to TRDJ1, with 10 middle bases fitting TRDD3. The nucleotide sequence reads as follows: TGTGCTCTTGGGGATCCAGGGGGATACGCACGGGGGTCCTGTTGCACCTCGCTTAGACTCATCTTT. This codes for CALGDPGGYARGSCCTSLRLIF.